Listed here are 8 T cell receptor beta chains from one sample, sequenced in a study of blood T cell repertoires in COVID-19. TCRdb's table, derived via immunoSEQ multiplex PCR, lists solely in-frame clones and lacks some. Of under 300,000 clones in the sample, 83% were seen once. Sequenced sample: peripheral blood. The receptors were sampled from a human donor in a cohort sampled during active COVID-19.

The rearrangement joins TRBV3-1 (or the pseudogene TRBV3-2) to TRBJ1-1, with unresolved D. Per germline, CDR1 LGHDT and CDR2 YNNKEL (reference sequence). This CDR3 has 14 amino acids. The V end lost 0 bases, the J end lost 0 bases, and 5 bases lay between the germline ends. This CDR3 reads CASSQDLLNTEAFF. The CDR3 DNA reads TGTGCCAGCAGCCAAGACCTTCTGAACACTGAAGCTTTCTTT.

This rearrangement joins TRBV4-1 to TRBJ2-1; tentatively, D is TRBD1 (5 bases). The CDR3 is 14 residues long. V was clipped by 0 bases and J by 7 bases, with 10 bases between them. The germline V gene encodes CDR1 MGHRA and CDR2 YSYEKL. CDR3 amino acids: CASSQDVTENEQFF. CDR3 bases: TGCGCCAGCAGCCAAGATGTGACAGAGAATGAGCAGTTCTTC.

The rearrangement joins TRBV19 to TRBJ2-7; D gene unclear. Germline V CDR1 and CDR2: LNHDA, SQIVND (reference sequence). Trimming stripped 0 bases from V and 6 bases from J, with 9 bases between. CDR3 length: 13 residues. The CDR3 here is CASSIELPREQYF. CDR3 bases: TGTGCCAGTAGTATAGAACTACCCCGCGAGCAGTACTTC.

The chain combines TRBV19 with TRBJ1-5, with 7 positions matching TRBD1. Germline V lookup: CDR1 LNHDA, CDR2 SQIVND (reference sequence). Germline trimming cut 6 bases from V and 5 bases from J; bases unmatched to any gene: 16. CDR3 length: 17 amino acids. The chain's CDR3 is CASSRDREYAYDQPQHF. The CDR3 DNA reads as TGTGCCAGTAGCCGGGACAGAGAATACGCATATGATCAGCCCCAGCATTTT.

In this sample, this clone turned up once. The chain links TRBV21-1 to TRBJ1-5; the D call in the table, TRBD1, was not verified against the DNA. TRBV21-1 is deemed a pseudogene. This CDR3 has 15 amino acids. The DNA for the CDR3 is TGTGCCAGCAGTAACCAAACAGGGAGAGATCAGCCCCAGCATTTT. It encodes CASSNQTGRDQPQHF.

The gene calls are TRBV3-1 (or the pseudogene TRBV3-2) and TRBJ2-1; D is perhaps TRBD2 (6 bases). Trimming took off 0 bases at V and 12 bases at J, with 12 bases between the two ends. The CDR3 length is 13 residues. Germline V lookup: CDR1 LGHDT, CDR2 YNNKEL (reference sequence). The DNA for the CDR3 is TGTGCCAGCAGCCAAGAGGGCGGGACTTGGCAGTTCTTC. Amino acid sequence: CASSQEGGTWQFF.

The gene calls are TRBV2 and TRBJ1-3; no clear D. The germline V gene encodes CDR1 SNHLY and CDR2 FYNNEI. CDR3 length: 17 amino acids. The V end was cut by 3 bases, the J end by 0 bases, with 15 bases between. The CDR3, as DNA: TGTGCCAGCAGTGATGGTACAGCTTTAAGCTCTGGAAACACCATATATTTT. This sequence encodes CASSDGTALSSGNTIYF.

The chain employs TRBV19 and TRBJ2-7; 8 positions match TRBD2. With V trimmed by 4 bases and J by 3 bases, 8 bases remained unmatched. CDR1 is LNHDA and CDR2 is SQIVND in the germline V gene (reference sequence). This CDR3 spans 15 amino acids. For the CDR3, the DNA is TGTGCCAGTAGTACCTACAGCGGGAGAAGCTACGAGCAGTACTTC. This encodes CASSTYSGRSYEQYF.